This TCR beta chain was identified in a study of T cell responses to AZD1222 COVID-19 vaccine. General observations from the study: The donors showed a predominance of white British ancestry and of females, with possible underestimation of clonal diversity. Among AZD1222 vaccinees, only five or six were seropositive at baseline. An increase in Spike-specific TCR breadth and depth was observed after two AZD1222 doses.

Concerning this clone itself: Its antigen is unidentified.

Some second doses came at about 4 weeks and others at about 12 weeks; these were pooled. Generated by immunoSEQ multiplex PCR, the TCRdb table keeps only in-frame clones and is missing some. The table includes approximately 110,000 clones, 88% detected once. Germline V lookup: CDR1 MGHDK, CDR2 SYGVNS. V lost 7 bases, J lost 7 bases, and 16 bases lay in between. The length of the CDR3 is 14 residues. The origin of this receptor is an adult who received the AZD1222 COVID-19 vaccine. The sample was peripheral blood, taken 28 days after the second AZD1222 dose. The V call is TRBV25-1, the J call TRBJ1-4, with a tentative D call TRBD1 (5 bases). CDR3 loop: CASTSGLYSEKLFF. CDR3 nucleotides: TGTGCCAGCACCTCAGGGTTGTATTCTGAAAAACTGTTTTTT.